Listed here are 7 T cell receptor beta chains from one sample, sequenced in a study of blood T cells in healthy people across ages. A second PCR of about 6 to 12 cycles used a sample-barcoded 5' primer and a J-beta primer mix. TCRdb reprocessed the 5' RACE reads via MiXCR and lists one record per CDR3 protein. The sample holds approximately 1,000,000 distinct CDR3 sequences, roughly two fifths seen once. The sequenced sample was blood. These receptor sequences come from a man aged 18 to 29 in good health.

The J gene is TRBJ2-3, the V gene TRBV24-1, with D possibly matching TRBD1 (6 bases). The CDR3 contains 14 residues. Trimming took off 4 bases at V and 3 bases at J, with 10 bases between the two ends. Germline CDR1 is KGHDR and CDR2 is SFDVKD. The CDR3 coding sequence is TGTGCCACCAGTGAGGGGGCAGGGACAGATACGCAGTATTTT. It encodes CATSEGAGTDTQYF.

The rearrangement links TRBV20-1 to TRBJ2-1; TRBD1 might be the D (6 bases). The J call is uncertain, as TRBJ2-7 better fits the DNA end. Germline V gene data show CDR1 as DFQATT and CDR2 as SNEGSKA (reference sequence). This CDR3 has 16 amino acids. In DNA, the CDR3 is TGCAGTGCTACCCCGCAGACAGGAAGCTCCTACAATGAGCAGTACTTC. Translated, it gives CSATPQTGSSYNEQYF.

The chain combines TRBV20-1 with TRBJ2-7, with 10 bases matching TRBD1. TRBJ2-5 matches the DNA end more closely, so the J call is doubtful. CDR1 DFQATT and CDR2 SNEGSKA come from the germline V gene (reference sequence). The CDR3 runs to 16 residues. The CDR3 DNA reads TGCAGTGCTAGATCCACCGGGACAGGGGCTGGAGAGACCCAGTACTTC. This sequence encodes CSARSTGTGAGETQYF.

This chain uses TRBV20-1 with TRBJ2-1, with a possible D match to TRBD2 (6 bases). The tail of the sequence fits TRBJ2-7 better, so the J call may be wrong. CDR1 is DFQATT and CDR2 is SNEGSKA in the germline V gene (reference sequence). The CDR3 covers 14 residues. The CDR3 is CSARRGPLYNEQYF. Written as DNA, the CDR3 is TGCAGTGCTAGGCGGGGACCGCTCTACAATGAGCAGTACTTC.

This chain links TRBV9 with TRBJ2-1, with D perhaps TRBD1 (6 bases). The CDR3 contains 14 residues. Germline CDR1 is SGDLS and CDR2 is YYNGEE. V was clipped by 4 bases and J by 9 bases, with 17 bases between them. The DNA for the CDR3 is TGTGCCAGCAGCTTAACTAGGACAGCCGCTGAGCAGTTCTTC. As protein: CASSLTRTAAEQFF.

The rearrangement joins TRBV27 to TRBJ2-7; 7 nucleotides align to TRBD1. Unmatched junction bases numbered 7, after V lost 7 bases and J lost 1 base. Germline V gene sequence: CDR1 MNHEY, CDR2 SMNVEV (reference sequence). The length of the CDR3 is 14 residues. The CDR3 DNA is TGTGCCAGCATGGGGACAGTAGGATCCTACGAGCAGTACTTC. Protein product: CASMGTVGSYEQYF.

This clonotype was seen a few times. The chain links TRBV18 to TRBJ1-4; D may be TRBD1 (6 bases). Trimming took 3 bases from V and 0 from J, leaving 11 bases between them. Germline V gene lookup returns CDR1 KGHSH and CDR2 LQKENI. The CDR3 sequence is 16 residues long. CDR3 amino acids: CASSPGTTTTNEKLFF. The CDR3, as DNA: TGTGCCAGCTCACCCGGGACAACCACAACTAATGAAAAACTGTTTTTT.